These 27 T cell receptor beta chains were all obtained from the same sample, sequenced in a study of blood T cells in healthy people across ages. A sample-barcoded 5' primer and a J-beta primer mix were used in a second PCR of roughly 7 to 11 cycles. TCRdb re-called the 5' RACE reads with MiXCR, one entry per CDR3 protein. Of around 1,000,000 distinct CDR3 sequences detected, around 27% appear once; the ten largest clones hold less than 0.85%. The same data also went into a second study, on T cells of mothers and their children.

Sequenced material: blood. Receptor source: a girl aged 2-10 years in good health.

The chain uses TRBV11-1 and TRBJ2-6, with 15 nucleotides matching TRBD2. With V trimmed by 4 bases and J by 3 bases, 13 bases remained unmatched. This CDR3 is 21 amino acids long. The germline gives CDR1 SGHAT, CDR2 FQDESV (reference sequence). The CDR3 is CASSSAHQEGLAGGGANVLTF. In DNA, the CDR3 is TGTGCCAGCAGCTCCGCTCACCAAGAGGGACTAGCGGGAGGTGGGGCCAACGTCCTGACTTTC.

This clonotype was detected a few times. This rearrangement joins TRBV28 to TRBJ2-5; D may be TRBD1 or TRBD2 (5 bases each). V was cut by 4 bases and J by 3 bases, with 15 bases left in between. The length of the CDR3 is 15 residues. Germline V lookup: CDR1 MDHEN, CDR2 SYDVKM. The CDR3 bases are TGTGCCAGCAGTTACCCCGGGACGTCAGAAGAGACCCAGTACTTC. Amino acids: CASSYPGTSEETQYF.

This clonotype was counted a few times. The rearrangement uses TRBV13 and TRBJ1-5; tentatively, D is TRBD1 (5 bases). The CDR3 consists of 16 residues. Germline V gene lookup returns CDR1 PRHDT and CDR2 FYEKMQ (reference sequence). The V end was cut by 3 bases, the J end by 4 bases, with 16 bases between. The CDR3 here is CASSFGPTETNQPQHF. CDR3 sequence (DNA): TGTGCCAGCAGCTTCGGGCCGACAGAGACAAATCAGCCCCAGCATTTT.

This chain joins TRBV9 and TRBJ1-4; D gene unclear. V was pared by 0 bases and J by 0 bases, with 6 bases between. CDR3 size: 15 residues. CDR1 and CDR2 (germline): SGDLS, YYNGEE. CDR3 sequence: CASSVDSSTNEKLFF. DNA of the CDR3: TGTGCCAGCAGCGTAGATTCCTCAACTAATGAAAAACTGTTTTTT.

The chain recombines TRBV15 with TRBJ2-3; D is possibly TRBD2 (5 bases). CDR1 is LNHNV and CDR2 is YYDKDF in the germline V gene (reference sequence). CDR3 length equals 19 residues. The V end was cut by 0 bases, the J end by 2 bases, with 21 bases between. The DNA for the CDR3 is TGTGCCACCAGCAGAGATGAGTTAGGTGGTGAAGGACTCACAGATACGCAGTATTTT. This codes for CATSRDELGGEGLTDTQYF.

This clonotype occurred a few times. One junction end does not reproduce the germline sequence, and a read error may be involved. The gene calls are TRBV4-3 and TRBJ2-5; 9 bases match TRBD2. The CDR3 runs 15 residues. In germline, CDR1 is LGHNA, CDR2 YSLEER. CDR3 DNA sequence: TGCGCCAGCAGCCACCTAGCGGGGCCTCAAGAGATCCAGTACTTC. It encodes CASSHLAGPQEIQYF.

The CDR3 here is CASTLGGGITDTQYF. In DNA form, the CDR3 reads TGTGCCAGCACCCTAGGGGGGGGAATCACAGATACGCAGTATTTT. This chain uses TRBV11-2 with TRBJ2-3, with a possible D match to TRBD2 (7 bases). Trimming stripped 7 bases from V and 2 bases from J, with 16 bases between. The CDR3 length is 15 residues. From germline, CDR1 is SGHAT and CDR2 FQNNGV.

The V and J genes are TRBV6-2 or TRBV6-3 and TRBJ1-5; D not certain. V was clipped by 0 bases and J by 5 bases, with 11 bases between them. The length of the CDR3 is 15 residues. Per germline, CDR1 MNHEY and CDR2 SVGEGT. Here the CDR3 DNA reads TGTGCCAGCAGTTACTCTGACTCCCCCCATCAGCCCCAGCATTTT. Translated, it gives CASSYSDSPHQPQHF.

The gene calls are TRBV20-1 and TRBJ1-5; no reliable D call. CDR1 DFQATT and CDR2 SNEGSKA come from the germline V gene (reference sequence). The CDR3 has 16 amino acids. V gave up 1 base and J gave up 3 bases, with 16 bases separating them. This CDR3 is CSARALSGGDNQPQHF. The CDR3 DNA reads as TGCAGTGCTAGAGCTCTTTCGGGCGGAGACAATCAGCCCCAGCATTTT.

The chain joins TRBV10-3 to TRBJ2-3, with TRBD2 matching 8 bases. Germline lookup yields CDR1 ENHRY and CDR2 SYGVKD. The CDR3 covers 14 residues. Trimming at V came to 10 bases and at J to 3 bases, leaving 9 bases not matched to a gene. This chain's CDR3 is CATYGGGSTDTQYF. CDR3 bases: TGTGCCACCTACGGCGGGGGGTCAACAGATACGCAGTATTTT.

The rearrangement uses TRBV29-1 and TRBJ1-1; D is uncertain. The CDR3 contains 14 residues. V lost 5 bases and J 1 base, leaving 14 bases between the germline ends. The germline V gene has CDR1 SQVTM and CDR2 ANQGSEA. This CDR3 reads CSVLSPRWNTEAFF. The DNA of the CDR3 is TGCAGCGTTTTATCCCCGCGTTGGAACACTGAAGCTTTCTTT. The full variable domain, completed using reference TRBV29-1 and TRBJ1-1, is SAVISQKPSRDICQRGTSLTIQCQVDSQVTMMFWYRQQPGQSLTLIATANQGSEATYESGFVIDKFPISRPNLTFSTLTVSNMSPEDSSIYLCSVLSPRWNTEAFFGQGTRLTVV.

This clonotype came up a few times. This chain uses TRBV28 with TRBJ1-5; no firm D call. V was shortened by 7 bases and J by 3 bases, with 16 bases between the two germline ends. Germline-derived CDR1 and CDR2 are MDHEN and SYDVKM. The CDR3 covers 15 residues. CDR3 DNA sequence: TGTGCCAGCACCCCCGCATCAGAGCCCAATCAGCCCCAGCATTTT. The encoded protein is CASTPASEPNQPQHF.

The chain employs TRBV6-1 and TRBJ2-5, with TRBD1 matching over 7 bases. The CDR3 sequence is 14 residues long. Germline V gene lookup returns CDR1 MNHNS and CDR2 SASEGT. V was pared by 2 bases and J by 5 bases, with 5 bases of the junction left unmatched. The chain's CDR3 is CASSEYETGETQYF. The CDR3 DNA sequence: TGTGCCAGCAGTGAATATGAGACAGGGGAGACCCAGTACTTC.

The V call is TRBV11-3, the J call TRBJ2-1; D might be TRBD1 or TRBD2, each matching 6 bases. The last part of the DNA fits TRBJ2-7 better; the J call may be wrong. Germline assignment: CDR1 SGHNT and CDR2 YENEEA. This CDR3 has 15 amino acids. The CDR3 protein is CASSLGGGNSAEQYF. CDR3 coding DNA: TGTGCCAGCAGCTTGGGGGGCGGTAACTCCGCCGAGCAGTACTTC.

The V gene is TRBV29-1, the J gene TRBJ2-5; no reliable D call. CDR1 and CDR2 from the germline V gene are SQVTM and ANQGSEA. CDR3 size: 12 residues. Trimming pared 5 bases from V and 5 bases from J, leaving 12 bases between. CDR3 region: CSVSRSQETQYF. In DNA, the CDR3 is TGCAGCGTTTCTCGCTCACAGGAGACCCAGTACTTC.

The chain combines TRBV7-9 with TRBJ2-7, with D possibly matching TRBD1 (6 bases). CDR1 is SEHNR and CDR2 is FQNEAQ in the germline V gene (reference sequence). The CDR3 is 13 residues long. V was shortened by 8 bases and J by 4 bases, with 15 bases between the two germline ends. DNA for the CDR3: TGTGCCAGCGGTCCCCAGGGGAGTTACGAGCAGTACTTC. It is translated as CASGPQGSYEQYF.

This clonotype was observed a handful of times. This chain connects TRBV7-2 to TRBJ2-7; 9 positions match TRBD1. V was pared by 4 bases and J by 4 bases, with 14 bases of the junction left unmatched. The CDR3 runs 17 residues. Per the germline V gene, CDR1 is SGHTA and CDR2 is FQGNSA. In DNA form, the CDR3 reads TGTGCCAGCAGCTCCAGCCTAGGGACAGGGATAGCGTACGAGCAGTACTTC. Its protein product is CASSSSLGTGIAYEQYF.

To note about this clonotype: Germline is not matched at one junction end, which may reflect a read error. In nucleotides, the CDR3 is TGTGCCAGCAGCTTCAACTTCGACTACCCAAGGGGCACAGATTCGCAGTATTTT. This codes for CASSFNFDYPRGTDSQYF. The chain couples TRBV7-2 to TRBJ2-3, with D tentatively TRBD1 or TRBD2 (5 bases each). The length of the CDR3 is 18 residues. In germline, CDR1 is SGHTA, CDR2 FQGNSA.

A few counts support this clonotype. The chain recombines TRBV11-2 with TRBJ2-5, with 10 positions matching TRBD2. V trimming: 1 base; J trimming: 5 bases; junction bases outside the gene matches: 7. CDR3 length equals 16 residues. Germline V lookup: CDR1 SGHAT, CDR2 FQNNGV. This CDR3 is CASSLGAGGPLETQYF. CDR3 DNA sequence: TGTGCCAGCAGCTTAGGAGCGGGAGGGCCTCTGGAGACCCAGTACTTC.

This clonotype was observed many times. The chain joins TRBV7-2 to TRBJ1-2; D may be TRBD1 (5 bases). V was clipped by 2 bases and J by 2 bases, with 12 bases between them. From germline, CDR1 is SGHTA and CDR2 FQGNSA. The CDR3 is 15 amino acids. This CDR3 is CASSLIQGFNYGYTF. DNA for the CDR3: TGTGCCAGCAGCTTAATTCAGGGCTTCAACTATGGCTACACCTTC.

The genes are TRBV29-1 and TRBJ1-1; D is perhaps TRBD1 (6 bases). The CDR3 spans 12 residues. The V end was cut by 8 bases, the J end by 5 bases, with 15 bases between. CDR1 and CDR2 (germline): SQVTM, ANQGSEA. CDR3 sequence reads: CSSRGGGTEAFF. In DNA form, the CDR3 reads TGCAGCTCGAGGGGGGGAGGAACTGAAGCTTTCTTT.

A note on this clonotype: A much more abundant neighbour one base away suggests this may be a read error. CDR3: CASSVSGHANGYTF. In DNA form, the CDR3 reads TGCGCCAGCAGCGTGTCGGGACACGCAAATGGCTACACCTTC. The chain links TRBV5-1 to TRBJ1-2; D perhaps matches TRBD1 (6 bases). The CDR3 loop spans 14 amino acids. V was pared by 4 bases and J by 6 bases, with 16 bases between. In germline, CDR1 is SGHRS, CDR2 YFSETQ. The entire variable domain, with the rest obtained from reference TRBV5-1 and TRBJ1-2, is as follows: KAGVTQTPRYLIKTRGQQVTLSCSPISGHRSVSWYQQTPGQGLQFLFEYFSETQRNKGNFPGRFSGRQFSNSRSEMNVSTLELGDSALYLCASSVSGHANGYTFGSGTRLTVV.

The chain links TRBV5-1 to TRBJ2-7; 15 bases line up with TRBD2. Germline values: CDR1 SGHRS, CDR2 YFSETQ. The trim removed 1 base at V and 0 bases at J, leaving 8 bases unmatched. There are 19 residues in the CDR3. The CDR3 nucleotides are TGCGCCAGCAGCTTGACGGGACTAGCGGGAGGTAAAGTCTCCTACGAGCAGTACTTC. Its translation is CASSLTGLAGGKVSYEQYF.

CDR3 region: CASSLIWDRDQPQHF. The DNA for the CDR3 is TGTGCCAGCAGTTTAATCTGGGACAGAGATCAGCCCCAGCATTTT. V usage is TRBV12-3 or TRBV12-4 and J usage is TRBJ1-5; 7 bases align to TRBD1. V was pared by 2 bases and J by 5 bases, with 6 bases of the junction left unmatched. This CDR3 comprises 15 residues.

This chain connects TRBV21-1 to TRBJ2-7; the DNA was not used to check the table's D call, TRBD1. TRBV21-1 is a pseudogene segment. The CDR3 consists of 15 residues. CDR3: CAIRKIRDIQYEQYF. As DNA, the CDR3 is TGTGCCATCAGAAAGATCCGGGACATCCAGTACGAGCAGTACTTC.

The V call is TRBV11-2, the J call TRBJ2-7; D remains ambiguous. The V and J ends lost 2 bases and 0 bases respectively, with 11 bases between them. The CDR3 sequence is 15 residues long. Germline loops: CDR1 SGHAT, CDR2 FQNNGV. The CDR3 here is CASSLWLSSSYEQYF. Written as DNA, the CDR3 is TGTGCCAGCAGCTTATGGCTAAGCAGCTCCTACGAGCAGTACTTC. The entire variable domain, with the rest obtained from reference TRBV11-2 and TRBJ2-7, is as follows: EAGVAQSPRYKIIEKRQSVAFWCNPISGHATLYWYQQILGQGPKLLIQFQNNGVVDDSQLPKDRFSAERLKGVDSTLKIQPAKLEDSAVYLCASSLWLSSSYEQYFGPGTRLTVT.

This chain links TRBV20-1 with TRBJ2-3, with D maybe TRBD2 (5 bases). The CDR3 is 11 residues long. Trimming cost V 0 bases and J 9 bases, with 7 bases left between them. Germline assignment: CDR1 DFQATT and CDR2 SNEGSKA (reference sequence). The CDR3 nucleotides are TGCAGTGCTAGAGATGGAGGAACGCAGTATTTT. This encodes CSARDGGTQYF.